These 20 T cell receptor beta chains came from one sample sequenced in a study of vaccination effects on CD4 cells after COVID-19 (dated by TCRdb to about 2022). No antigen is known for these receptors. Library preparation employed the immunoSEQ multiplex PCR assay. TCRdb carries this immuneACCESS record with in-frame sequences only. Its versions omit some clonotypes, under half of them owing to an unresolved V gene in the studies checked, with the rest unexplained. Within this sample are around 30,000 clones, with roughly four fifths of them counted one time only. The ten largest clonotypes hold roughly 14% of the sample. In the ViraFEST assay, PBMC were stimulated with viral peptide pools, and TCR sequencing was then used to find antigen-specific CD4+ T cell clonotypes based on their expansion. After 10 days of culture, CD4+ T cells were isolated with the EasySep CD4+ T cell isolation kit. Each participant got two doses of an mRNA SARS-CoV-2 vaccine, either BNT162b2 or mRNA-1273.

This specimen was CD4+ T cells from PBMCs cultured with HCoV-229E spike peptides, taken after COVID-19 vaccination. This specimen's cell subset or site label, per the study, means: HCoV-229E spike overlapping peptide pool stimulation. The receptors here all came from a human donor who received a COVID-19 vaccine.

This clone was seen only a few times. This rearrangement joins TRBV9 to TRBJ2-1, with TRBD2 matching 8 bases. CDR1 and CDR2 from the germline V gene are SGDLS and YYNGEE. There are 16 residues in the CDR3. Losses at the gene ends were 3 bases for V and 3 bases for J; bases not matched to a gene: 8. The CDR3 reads CASSAREGGVYNEQFF. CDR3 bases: TGTGCCAGCAGCGCACGGGAGGGTGGAGTCTACAATGAGCAGTTCTTC.

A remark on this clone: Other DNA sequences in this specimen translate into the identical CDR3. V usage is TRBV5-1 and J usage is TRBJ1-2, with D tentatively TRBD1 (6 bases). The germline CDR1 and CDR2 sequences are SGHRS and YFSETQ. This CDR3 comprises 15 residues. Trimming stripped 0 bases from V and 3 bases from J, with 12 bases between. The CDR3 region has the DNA TGCGCCAGCAGCTTGGATTCTCAGGGGCACTATGGCTACACCTTC. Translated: CASSLDSQGHYGYTF.

DNA of the CDR3: TGTGCCAGCAGCCAAACTGACAGGACCTACGAGCAGTACTTC. Protein: CASSQTDRTYEQYF. V and J are TRBV3-1 (or the pseudogene TRBV3-2) and TRBJ2-7; D is possibly TRBD1 (6 bases). Germline CDR1 LGHDT, CDR2 YNNKEL (reference sequence). This CDR3 is 14 amino acids long. The V gene lost 2 bases and the J gene lost 2 bases, with 10 bases spanning the gap.

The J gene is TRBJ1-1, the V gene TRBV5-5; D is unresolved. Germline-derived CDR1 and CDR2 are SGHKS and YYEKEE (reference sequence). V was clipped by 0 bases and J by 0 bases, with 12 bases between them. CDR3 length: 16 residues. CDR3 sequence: CASSLGPSHLNTEAFF. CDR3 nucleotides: TGTGCCAGCAGCTTGGGACCTTCACACTTGAACACTGAAGCTTTCTTT.

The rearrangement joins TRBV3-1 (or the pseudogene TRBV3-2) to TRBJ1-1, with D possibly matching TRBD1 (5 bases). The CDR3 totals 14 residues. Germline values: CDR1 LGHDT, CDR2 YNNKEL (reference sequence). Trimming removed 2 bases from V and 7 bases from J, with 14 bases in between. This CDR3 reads CASSQNVGAFEAFF. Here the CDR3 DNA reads TGTGCCAGCAGCCAAAACGTAGGGGCCTTTGAAGCTTTCTTT.

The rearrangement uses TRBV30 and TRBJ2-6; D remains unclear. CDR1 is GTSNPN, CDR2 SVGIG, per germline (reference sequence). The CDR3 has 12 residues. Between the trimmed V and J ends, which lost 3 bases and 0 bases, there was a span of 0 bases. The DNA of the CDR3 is TGTGCCTGGAGCTCTGGGGCCAACGTCCTGACTTTC. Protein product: CAWSSGANVLTF.

The CDR3 bases are TGTGCCAGCAAGACAGGGCAGCGCTCTGGAAACACCATATATTTT. Its protein product is CASKTGQRSGNTIYF. The rearrangement uses TRBV2 and TRBJ1-3, with 7 bases matching TRBD1. The V segment lost 7 bases and the J segment 0 bases; nucleotides outside the gene matches: 6. Germline lookup yields CDR1 SNHLY and CDR2 FYNNEI. The CDR3 spans 15 residues.

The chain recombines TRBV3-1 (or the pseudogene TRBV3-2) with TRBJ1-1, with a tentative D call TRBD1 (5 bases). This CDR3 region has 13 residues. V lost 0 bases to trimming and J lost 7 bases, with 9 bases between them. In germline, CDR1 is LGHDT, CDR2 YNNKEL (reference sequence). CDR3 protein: CASSQDRGSEAFF. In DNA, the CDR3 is TGTGCCAGCAGCCAAGATCGGGGGAGTGAAGCTTTCTTT.

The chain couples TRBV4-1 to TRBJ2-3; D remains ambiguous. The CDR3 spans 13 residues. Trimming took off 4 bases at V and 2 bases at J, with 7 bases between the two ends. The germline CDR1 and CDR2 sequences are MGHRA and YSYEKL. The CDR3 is CASSLPLTDTQYF. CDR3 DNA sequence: TGCGCCAGCAGCCTCCCCCTCACAGATACGCAGTATTTT.

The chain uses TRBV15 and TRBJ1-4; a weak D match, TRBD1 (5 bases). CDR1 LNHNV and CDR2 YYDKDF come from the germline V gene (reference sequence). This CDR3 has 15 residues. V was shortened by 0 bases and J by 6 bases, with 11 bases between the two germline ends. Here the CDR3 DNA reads TGTGCCACCAGCAGAGATGTGGGGCGCGATGAAAAACTGTTTTTT. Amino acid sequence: CATSRDVGRDEKLFF.

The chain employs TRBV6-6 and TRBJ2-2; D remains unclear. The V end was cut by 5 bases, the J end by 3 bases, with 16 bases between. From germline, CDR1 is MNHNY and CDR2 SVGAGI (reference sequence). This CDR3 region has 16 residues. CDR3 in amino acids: CASSASNTVYTGELFF. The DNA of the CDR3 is TGTGCCAGCAGTGCGAGTAACACGGTTTACACCGGGGAGCTGTTTTTT.

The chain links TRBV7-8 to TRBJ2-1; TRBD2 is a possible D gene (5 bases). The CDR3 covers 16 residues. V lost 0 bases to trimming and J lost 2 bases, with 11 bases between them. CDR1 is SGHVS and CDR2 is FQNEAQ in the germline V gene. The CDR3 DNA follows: TGTGCCAGCAGCTTAGCCCGGAGGCGGCCCTACAATGAGCAGTTCTTC. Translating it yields CASSLARRRPYNEQFF. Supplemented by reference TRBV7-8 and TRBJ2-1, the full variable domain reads GAGVSQSPRYKVAKRGQDVALRCDPISGHVSLFWYQQALGQGPEFLTYFQNEAQLDKSGLPSDRFFAERPEGSVSTLKIQRTQQEDSAVYLCASSLARRRPYNEQFFGPGTRLTVL.

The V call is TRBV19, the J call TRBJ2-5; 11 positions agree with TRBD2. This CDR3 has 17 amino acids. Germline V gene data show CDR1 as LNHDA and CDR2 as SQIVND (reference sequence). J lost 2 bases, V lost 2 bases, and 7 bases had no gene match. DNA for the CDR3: TGTGCCAGTAGTATATTGTACGGGACTAGCGGACAAGAGACCCAGTACTTC. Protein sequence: CASSILYGTSGQETQYF.

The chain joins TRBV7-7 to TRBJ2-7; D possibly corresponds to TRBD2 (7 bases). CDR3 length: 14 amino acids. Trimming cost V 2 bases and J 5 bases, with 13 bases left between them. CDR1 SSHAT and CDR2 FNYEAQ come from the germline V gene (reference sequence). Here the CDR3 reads CASSLRGAQDEQYF. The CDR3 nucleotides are TGTGCCAGCAGCTTACGGGGGGCTCAGGACGAGCAGTACTTC.

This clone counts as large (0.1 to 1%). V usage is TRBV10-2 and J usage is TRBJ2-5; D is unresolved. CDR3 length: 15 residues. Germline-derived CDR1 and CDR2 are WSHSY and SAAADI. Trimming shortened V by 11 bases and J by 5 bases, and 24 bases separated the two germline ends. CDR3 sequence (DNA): TGCGCCTCTTCCCCTAATCAGCGAACCGGGGAGACCCAGTACTTC. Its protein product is CASSPNQRTGETQYF.

The CDR3 reads CASSENPGRRYEQYF. The CDR3 DNA follows: TGCGCCAGCAGTGAGAACCCCGGCCGGCGGTACGAGCAGTACTTC. The chain carries TRBV10-1 and TRBJ2-7; no firm D call. This CDR3 spans 15 amino acids. V lost 2 bases and J 4 bases, leaving 15 bases between the germline ends. Germline V lookup: CDR1 WNHNN, CDR2 SYGVQD (reference sequence).

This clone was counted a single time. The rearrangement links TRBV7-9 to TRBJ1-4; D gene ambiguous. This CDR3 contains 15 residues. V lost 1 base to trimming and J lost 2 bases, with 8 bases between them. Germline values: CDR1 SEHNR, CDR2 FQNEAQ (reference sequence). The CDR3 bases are TGTGCCAGCAGCTTAGTGTTGGGGACTAATGAAAAACTGTTTTTT. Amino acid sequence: CASSLVLGTNEKLFF.

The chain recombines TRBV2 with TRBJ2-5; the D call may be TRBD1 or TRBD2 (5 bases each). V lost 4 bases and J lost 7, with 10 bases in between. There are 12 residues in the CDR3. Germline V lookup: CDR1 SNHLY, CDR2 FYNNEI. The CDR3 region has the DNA TGTGCCAGCAGTGGGGGGATCGGGACCCAGTACTTC. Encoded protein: CASSGGIGTQYF.

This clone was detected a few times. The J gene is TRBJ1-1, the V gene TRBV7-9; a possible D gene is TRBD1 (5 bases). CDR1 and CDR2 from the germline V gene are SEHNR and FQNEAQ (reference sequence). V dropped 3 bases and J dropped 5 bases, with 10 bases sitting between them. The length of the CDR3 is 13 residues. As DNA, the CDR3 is TGTGCCAGCAGCTTGAGACAGAATACTGAAGCTTTCTTT. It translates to CASSLRQNTEAFF.

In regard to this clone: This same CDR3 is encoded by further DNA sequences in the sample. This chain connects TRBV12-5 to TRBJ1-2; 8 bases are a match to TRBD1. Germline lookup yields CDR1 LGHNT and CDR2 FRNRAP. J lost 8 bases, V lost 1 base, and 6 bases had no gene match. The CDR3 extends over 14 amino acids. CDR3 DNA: TGTGCTAGTGGTTTGGGGACAGGGAGGAAAGGCTACACCTTC. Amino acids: CASGLGTGRKGYTF.